One sample yielded the 18 T cell receptor beta chains listed below, sequenced in a study of T cell responses to AZD1222 COVID-19 vaccine. Sequencing used immunoSEQ multiplex PCR; TCRdb keeps in-frame clones, though not all of them. The table records 90,000 to 140,000 clones, roughly 82% of them present only once. The sequences come from peripheral blood, collected on day 0 of AZD1222 vaccination. These receptors all stem from an adult in good health.

The rearrangement uses TRBV21-1 and TRBJ1-2; TRBD1, the table's D call, was not compared with the DNA. TRBV21-1 is termed a pseudogene. The CDR3 is 15 residues long. In DNA form, the CDR3 reads TGTGCCAGCAGCCCTGGCCAGGGCCTGCGCTATGGCTACACCTTC. This gives the protein CASSPGQGLRYGYTF.

This rearrangement joins TRBV30 to TRBJ1-4, with D perhaps matching TRBD1 (6 bases). Germline loops: CDR1 GTSNPN, CDR2 SVGIG (reference sequence). Trimming cost V 7 bases and J 4 bases, with 10 bases left between them. The CDR3 consists of 12 residues. CDR3 nucleotide sequence: TGTGCCTCGGACAGTCTTAATGAAAAACTGTTTTTT. It specifies CASDSLNEKLFF.

This clone came up a few times. The gene calls are TRBV5-4 and TRBJ2-3; no firm D call. The V and J ends lost 2 bases and 0 bases respectively, with 13 bases between them. The CDR3 runs 16 residues. Germline V gene lookup returns CDR1 SGHNT and CDR2 YYREEE (reference sequence). The CDR3, as DNA: TGTGCCAGCAGCTTTGGCCGGGTAACTAGCACAGATACGCAGTATTTT. Amino acids: CASSFGRVTSTDTQYF.

The rearrangement uses TRBV4-1 and TRBJ1-4; D not resolved. CDR1 MGHRA and CDR2 YSYEKL come from the germline V gene. The CDR3 covers 16 residues. V shed 0 bases and J shed 0 bases, with 8 bases lying between them. CDR3 nucleotides: TGCGCCAGCAGCCAAGAGGGAGAGACAACTAATGAAAAACTGTTTTTT. Translating gives CASSQEGETTNEKLFF.

The chain employs TRBV25-1 and TRBJ1-3, with D unclear. V was trimmed by 0 bases and J by 4 bases, leaving 16 bases between them. The CDR3 length is 17 residues. Germline values: CDR1 MGHDK, CDR2 SYGVNS. This CDR3 is CASSEYFPASSGNTIYF. The CDR3 coding sequence is TGTGCCAGCAGTGAATATTTTCCAGCTTCTTCCGGAAACACCATATATTTT.

The rearrangement uses TRBV3-1 (or the pseudogene TRBV3-2) and TRBJ2-1; 11 nucleotides agree with TRBD2. J lost 5 bases, V lost 3 bases, and 6 bases had no gene match. This CDR3 contains 16 residues. Germline assignment: CDR1 LGHDT and CDR2 YNNKEL (reference sequence). The CDR3 DNA is TGTGCCAGCAGCCATACTAGCGGGGGCAGGGACAATGAGCAGTTCTTC. It codes for CASSHTSGGRDNEQFF.

This chain connects TRBV7-2 to TRBJ1-2; TRBD1 is a possible D gene (6 bases). The CDR3 loop spans 15 amino acids. V lost 4 bases, J lost 2 bases, and 14 bases lay in between. Germline V gene sequence: CDR1 SGHTA, CDR2 FQGNSA. CDR3 sequence (DNA): TGTGCCAGCAGCTCAGGGCGGACAGCCAACTATGGCTACACCTTC. Encoded protein: CASSSGRTANYGYTF. Full variable domain (missing parts from reference TRBV7-2 and TRBJ1-2): GAGVSQSPSNKVTEKGKDVELRCDPISGHTALYWYRQSLGQGLEFLIYFQGNSAPDKSGLPSDRFSAERTGGSVSTLTIQRTQQEDSAVYLCASSSGRTANYGYTFGSGTRLTVV.

This sequence joins TRBV3-1 (or the pseudogene TRBV3-2) and TRBJ1-2; D not certain. This CDR3 contains 15 residues. Between the trimmed V and J ends, which lost 1 base and 3 bases, there was a span of 12 bases. The germline gives CDR1 LGHDT, CDR2 YNNKEL (reference sequence). CDR3 amino acids: CASSQGHGADYGYTF. CDR3 DNA sequence: TGTGCCAGCAGCCAAGGGCACGGTGCGGACTATGGCTACACCTTC.

The chain has TRBV27 and TRBJ1-1; TRBD1 might be the D (5 bases). V was trimmed by 2 bases and J by 2 bases, leaving 9 bases between them. The CDR3 runs 14 residues. Per germline, CDR1 MNHEY and CDR2 SMNVEV (reference sequence). CDR3 coding DNA: TGTGCCAGCAGTTTAAATGGGGCTAACACTGAAGCTTTCTTT. The encoded protein is CASSLNGANTEAFF.

This rearrangement joins TRBV29-1 to TRBJ2-1; the D is unclear. V lost 4 bases to trimming and J lost 7 bases, with 11 bases between them. The CDR3 runs to 12 residues. Germline V gene sequence: CDR1 SQVTM, CDR2 ANQGSEA. DNA of the CDR3: TGCAGCGTTGTCCCGAAGGTTAATGAGCAGTTCTTC. Its translation: CSVVPKVNEQFF.

The rearrangement uses TRBV27 and TRBJ1-1; D may be TRBD1 (5 bases). The germline V and J ends were trimmed by 1 base and 5 bases, with 14 bases remaining between them. The CDR3 has 15 amino acids. CDR1 is MNHEY, CDR2 SMNVEV, per germline (reference sequence). DNA of the CDR3: TGTGCCAGCAGTTTATTGGGGGGGGAGGGTACTGAAGCTTTCTTT. This encodes CASSLLGGEGTEAFF.

This rearrangement joins TRBV10-3 to TRBJ2-6; D is unclear. The germline V gene encodes CDR1 ENHRY and CDR2 SYGVKD. Trimming shortened V by 6 bases and J by 3 bases, and 6 bases separated the two germline ends. The CDR3 loop spans 13 amino acids. CDR3 sequence reads: CAIRVGGANVLTF. Written as DNA, the CDR3 is TGTGCCATCAGAGTCGGTGGGGCCAACGTCCTGACTTTC.

The genes are TRBV5-5 and TRBJ2-3, with D tentatively TRBD2 (6 bases). This CDR3 spans 13 amino acids. With 9 bases removed from V and 3 bases from J, the gap between germline ends came to 14 bases. From germline, CDR1 is SGHKS and CDR2 YYEKEE (reference sequence). Here the CDR3 reads CATGAGTTDTQYF. CDR3 bases: TGTGCCACCGGGGCGGGGACGACAGATACGCAGTATTTT. The entire variable domain, with the rest obtained from reference TRBV5-5 and TRBJ2-3, is as follows: DAGVTQSPTHLIKTRGQQVTLRCSPISGHKSVSWYQQVLGQGPQFIFQYYEKEERGRGNFPDRFSARQFPNYSSELNVNALLLGDSALYLCATGAGTTDTQYFGPGTRLTVL.

The rearrangement joins TRBV3-1 (or the pseudogene TRBV3-2) to TRBJ1-3, with unresolved D. The V gene lost 4 bases and the J gene lost 3 bases, with 13 bases spanning the gap. The length of the CDR3 is 15 residues. Germline-derived CDR1 and CDR2 are LGHDT and YNNKEL (reference sequence). In nucleotides, the CDR3 is TGTGCCAGCAGCCTACGACGAAGAAATGGAAACACCATATATTTT. Amino acids: CASSLRRRNGNTIYF.

This sequence joins TRBV5-1 and TRBJ1-3; unclear D gene. Looked up from germline, CDR1 is SGHRS and CDR2 is YFSETQ. The V end was cut by 0 bases, the J end by 4 bases, with 5 bases between. The length of the CDR3 is 13 residues. CDR3 coding DNA: TGCGCCAGCAGCTTGGTACCCGGAAACACCATATATTTT. Translated, it gives CASSLVPGNTIYF.

V is TRBV18 and J is TRBJ2-5; TRBD1 matches 7 bases. The CDR3 length is 15 residues. Unmatched junction bases numbered 6, after V lost 4 bases and J lost 1 base. In germline, CDR1 is KGHSH, CDR2 LQKENI. CDR3 residues: CASSQQGLGQETQYF. CDR3 DNA: TGTGCCAGCTCACAACAGGGGCTTGGCCAAGAGACCCAGTACTTC. Combining the CDR3 with reference TRBV18 and TRBJ2-5 gives the whole variable domain NAGVMQNPRHLVRRRGQEARLRCSPMKGHSHVYWYRQLPEEGLKFMVYLQKENIIDESGMPKERFSAEFPKEGPSILRIQQVVRGDSAAYFCASSQQGLGQETQYFGPGTRLLVL.

V is TRBV2 and J is TRBJ2-3, with D unresolved. Trimming took off 4 bases at V and 5 bases at J, with 7 bases between the two ends. The CDR3 consists of 12 residues. Per germline, CDR1 SNHLY and CDR2 FYNNEI. CDR3 amino acids: CASSATGDTQYF. The DNA of the CDR3 is TGTGCCAGCAGTGCGACTGGAGATACGCAGTATTTT.

J is TRBJ1-1 and V is TRBV12-3 or TRBV12-4; weak D call: TRBD1 (6 bases). This CDR3 has 13 amino acids. The V and J ends lost 5 bases and 6 bases respectively, with 13 bases between them. CDR3 sequence reads: CASSEQGYAEAFF. For the CDR3, the DNA is TGTGCCAGCAGTGAGCAGGGGTACGCTGAAGCTTTCTTT.